Described below is a single T cell receptor beta chain sequence and its context. The antigen remains unidentified. This PCR relied on a set of 60 Vbeta primers and 13 Jbeta primers. Only in-frame clones appear in the TCRdb table, and some are missing; sequencing was by immunoSEQ multiplex PCR. In the table there are fewer than 200,000 clones, 76% of which are singletons. Germline CDR1 and CDR2: LNHDA and SQIVND (reference sequence). This CDR3 has 15 amino acids. Trimming left V 3 bases short and J 5 bases short, with 16 bases between. These data belong to a study of cytomegalovirus exposure and HLA in healthy donors. General study points: Several of the most significant clusters appeared, in a later analysis, to be linked to common viral pathogens.

The specimen sequenced was PBMCs. The chain has TRBV19 and TRBJ2-5; D may be TRBD2 (7 bases). The receptor was derived from a female donor in good health and CMV-seronegative. CDR3 coding DNA: TGTGCCAGTAGTATTGGGAGGGGGGTCCGGGAGACCCAGTACTTC. Residues: CASSIGRGVRETQYF.